The 3 T cell receptor beta chains in this list originate from one sample, sequenced in a study of PD-1 blockade in mismatch repair-deficient tumors. Measured with immunoSEQ multiplex PCR; TCRdb has only the in-frame clones, and not every one. Among about 79,000 clones listed, 70% to 90% were seen once. Sequenced here: peripheral blood, sampled 44 weeks after starting pembrolizumab. Every receptor here comes from an adult with mismatch repair-deficient cancer.

This sequence joins TRBV29-1 and TRBJ1-1; no clear D. Deletions cut 3 bases from V and 3 bases from J, with 5 bases between. Germline V CDR1 and CDR2: SQVTM, ANQGSEA. The length of the CDR3 is 11 residues. CDR3 protein: CSVEGYTEAFF. The CDR3 nucleotides read TGCAGCGTTGAGGGGTACACTGAAGCTTTCTTT.

A few counts support this clone. V gene TRBV11-2 combines with J gene TRBJ2-7; possibly TRBD1 for D (5 bases). V was trimmed by 5 bases and J by 3 bases, leaving 8 bases between them. Germline CDR1 and CDR2: SGHAT and FQNNGV. The CDR3 runs 12 residues. The CDR3 protein is CASSPRDYEQYF. CDR3 coding DNA: TGTGCCAGCAGCCCCAGGGACTACGAGCAGTACTTC.

The chain has TRBV7-9 and TRBJ2-7; 11 nucleotides match TRBD2. This CDR3 has 15 amino acids. CDR1 and CDR2 (germline): SEHNR, FQNEAQ (reference sequence). V shed 4 bases, J shed 1 base, and the junction held 3 bases outside the gene matches. DNA of the CDR3: TGTGCCAGCAGCTCCCGACTAGCGGGGTCCTACGAGCAGTACTTC. Its protein product is CASSSRLAGSYEQYF.